This TCR beta chain stems from a study of cytomegalovirus exposure and HLA in healthy donors. Study-level findings and limits: Listed as cytomegalovirus-associated were around 160 TCR beta chains.

The PCR had 60 Vbeta and 13 Jbeta primers. TCRdb keeps only in-frame clones here, not all; method: immunoSEQ multiplex PCR. Here the sample spans around 90,000 clones, approximately 77% being singletons. The V gene end was trimmed by 6 bases and the J gene end by 5 bases; junction bases not matched to a gene: 8. Germline V CDR1 and CDR2: SQVTM, ANQGSEA. The CDR3 has 16 residues. With regard to this clone: Its antigen is still unknown.

The source is a human donor in good health. The V and J genes are TRBV29-1 and TRBJ2-2; 14 nucleotides line up with TRBD2. Sequencing was done on a sample of PBMCs. As DNA, the CDR3 is TGCAGCGTAGCCAGACTAGCGGGAGGGATTACCGGGGAGCTGTTTTTT. It translates to CSVARLAGGITGELFF.